This section outlines one T cell receptor (beta chain) sequence together with its context. V lost 2 bases, J lost 7 bases, and 21 bases lay in between. Germline assignment: CDR1 MDHEN and CDR2 SYDVKM. The CDR3 loop spans 16 amino acids. Assay used: immunoSEQ multiplex PCR; TCRdb lists only in-frame clones, some missing. The sample has nearly 200,000 clones, roughly 90% seen once. The sample comes from a study of blood T cell repertoires in COVID-19. Sequencing input: PBMCs or T cells enriched from blood (not recorded which). The clonotype originates from a woman between 18 and 30 years old who had recovered from COVID-19. The chain uses TRBV28 and TRBJ2-7, with D tentatively TRBD2 (6 bases). In nucleotides, the CDR3 is TGTGCCAGCAGTTTAGAGGCTCTCGGGACCGCGGGGGAGCAGTACTTC. This translates into CASSLEALGTAGEQYF.